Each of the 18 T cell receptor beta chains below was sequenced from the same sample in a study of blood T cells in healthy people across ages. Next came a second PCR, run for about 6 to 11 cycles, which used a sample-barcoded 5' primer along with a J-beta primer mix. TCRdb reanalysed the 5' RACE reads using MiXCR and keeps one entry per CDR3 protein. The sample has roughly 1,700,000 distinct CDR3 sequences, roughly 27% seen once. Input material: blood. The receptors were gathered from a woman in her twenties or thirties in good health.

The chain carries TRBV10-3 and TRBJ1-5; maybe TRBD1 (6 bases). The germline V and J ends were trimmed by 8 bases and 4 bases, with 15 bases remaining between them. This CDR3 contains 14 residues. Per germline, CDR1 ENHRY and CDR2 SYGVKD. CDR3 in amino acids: CAIGLGGVNQPQHF. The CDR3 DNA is TGTGCCATCGGGTTAGGGGGTGTAAATCAGCCCCAGCATTTT.

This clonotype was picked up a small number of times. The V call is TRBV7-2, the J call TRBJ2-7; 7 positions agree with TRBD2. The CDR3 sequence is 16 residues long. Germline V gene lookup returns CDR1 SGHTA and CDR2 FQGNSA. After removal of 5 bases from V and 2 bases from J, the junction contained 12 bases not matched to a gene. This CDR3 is CASSQRGGGSAYEQYF. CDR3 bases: TGTGCCAGCAGCCAGCGCGGGGGAGGGAGTGCCTACGAGCAGTACTTC.

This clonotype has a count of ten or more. The CDR3 DNA is TGTGCCAGCAGCTTAGCGGGAGTGAGGAATGAGCAGTTCTTC. The encoded protein is CASSLAGVRNEQFF. This sequence joins TRBV13 and TRBJ2-1, with TRBD2 as a possible D gene (6 bases). Germline-derived CDR1 and CDR2 are PRHDT and FYEKMQ (reference sequence). This CDR3 has 14 amino acids. Between the trimmed V and J ends, which lost 1 base and 7 bases, there was a span of 11 bases.

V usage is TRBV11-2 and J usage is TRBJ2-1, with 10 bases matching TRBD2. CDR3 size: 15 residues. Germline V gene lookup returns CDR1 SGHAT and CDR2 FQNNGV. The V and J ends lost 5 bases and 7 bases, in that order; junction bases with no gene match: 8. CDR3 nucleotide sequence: TGTGCCAGCAGCCATCTAGCGGGAGCGGGAAATGAGCAGTTCTTC. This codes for CASSHLAGAGNEQFF.

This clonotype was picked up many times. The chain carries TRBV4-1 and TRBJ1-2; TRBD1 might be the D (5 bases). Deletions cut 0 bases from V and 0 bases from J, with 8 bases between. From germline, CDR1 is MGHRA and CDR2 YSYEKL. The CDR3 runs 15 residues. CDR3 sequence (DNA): TGCGCCAGCAGCCAAGAGCCAGGGACTAACTATGGCTACACCTTC. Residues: CASSQEPGTNYGYTF.

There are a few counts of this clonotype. DNA for the CDR3: TGCAGCGTTGTGGGACAGGGGACAAACGAGCAGTACTTC. Encoded protein: CSVVGQGTNEQYF. The chain is built from TRBV29-1 and TRBJ2-7; 10 positions match TRBD1. This CDR3 has 13 amino acids. Trimming took 4 bases from V and 5 from J; bases not matched to a gene: 5. Germline V CDR1 and CDR2: SQVTM, ANQGSEA.

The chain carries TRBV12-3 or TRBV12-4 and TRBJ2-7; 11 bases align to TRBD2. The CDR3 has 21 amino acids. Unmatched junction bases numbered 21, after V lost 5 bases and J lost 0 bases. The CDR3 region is CASSPGKQKVAGGFFSYEQYF. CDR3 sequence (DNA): TGTGCCAGCAGTCCCGGAAAGCAGAAGGTAGCGGGGGGGTTCTTCTCCTACGAGCAGTACTTC.

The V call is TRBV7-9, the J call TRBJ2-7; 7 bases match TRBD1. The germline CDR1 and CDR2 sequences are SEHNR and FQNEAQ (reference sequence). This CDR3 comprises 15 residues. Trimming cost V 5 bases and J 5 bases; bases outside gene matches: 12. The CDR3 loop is CASSPRQGTRHEQYF. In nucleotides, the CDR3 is TGTGCCAGCAGCCCCCGACAGGGAACCCGCCACGAGCAGTACTTC.

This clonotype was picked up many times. Here the CDR3 reads CATQSGMRGALELFF. The DNA for the CDR3 is TGCGCCACGCAAAGTGGAATGCGGGGGGCCCTCGAACTGTTTTTT. The rearrangement joins TRBV10-2 to TRBJ1-4; D is perhaps TRBD1 (6 bases). V lost 10 bases and J 12 bases, leaving 27 bases between the germline ends. CDR3 length equals 15 residues. CDR1 is WSHSY, CDR2 SAAADI, per germline.

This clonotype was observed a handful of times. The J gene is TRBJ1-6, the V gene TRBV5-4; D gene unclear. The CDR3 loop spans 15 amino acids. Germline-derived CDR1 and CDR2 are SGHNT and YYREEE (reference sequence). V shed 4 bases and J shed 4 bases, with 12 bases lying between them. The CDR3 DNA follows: TGTGCCAGCAGCCGGTATGGTGGTTATAATTCACCCCTCCACTTT. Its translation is CASSRYGGYNSPLHF. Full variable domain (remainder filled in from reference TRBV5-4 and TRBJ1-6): ETGVTQSPTHLIKTRGQQVTLRCSSQSGHNTVSWYQQALGQGPQFIFQYYREEENGRGNFPPRFSGLQFPNYSSELNVNALELDDSALYLCASSRYGGYNSPLHFGNGTRLTVT.

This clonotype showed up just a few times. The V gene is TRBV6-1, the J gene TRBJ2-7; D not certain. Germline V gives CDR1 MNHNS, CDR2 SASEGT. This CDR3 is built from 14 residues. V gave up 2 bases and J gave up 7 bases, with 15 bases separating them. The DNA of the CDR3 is TGTGCCAGCAGTGAACAGGATGCAACCGGGGAGCAGTACTTC. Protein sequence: CASSEQDATGEQYF.

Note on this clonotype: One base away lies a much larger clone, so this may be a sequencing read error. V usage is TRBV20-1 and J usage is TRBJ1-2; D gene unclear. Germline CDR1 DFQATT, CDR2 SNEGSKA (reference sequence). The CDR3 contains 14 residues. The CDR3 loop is CGARDRRGAYGYTF. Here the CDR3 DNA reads TGCGGTGCTAGAGATCGGCGCGGAGCCTATGGCTACACCTTC.

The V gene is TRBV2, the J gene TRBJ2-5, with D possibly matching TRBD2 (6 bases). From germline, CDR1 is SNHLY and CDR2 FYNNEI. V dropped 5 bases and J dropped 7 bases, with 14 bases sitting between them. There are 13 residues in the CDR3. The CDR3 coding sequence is TGTGCCAGCAGTCAGACTAGTACGGGGACCCAGTACTTC. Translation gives CASSQTSTGTQYF.

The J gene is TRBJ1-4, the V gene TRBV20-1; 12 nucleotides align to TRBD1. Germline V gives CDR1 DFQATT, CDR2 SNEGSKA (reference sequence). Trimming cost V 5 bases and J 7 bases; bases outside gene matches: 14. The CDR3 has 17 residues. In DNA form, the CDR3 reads TGCAGTGCTTCCGGGACAGGGGGCTCTCTCGCCACTGAAAAACTGTTTTTT. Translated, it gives CSASGTGGSLATEKLFF.

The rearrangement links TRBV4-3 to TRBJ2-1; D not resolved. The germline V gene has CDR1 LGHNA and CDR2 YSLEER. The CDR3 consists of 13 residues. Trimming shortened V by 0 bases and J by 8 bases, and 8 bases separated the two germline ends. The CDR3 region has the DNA TGCGCCAGCAGCCAAGAAACAGCCCATGAGCAGTTCTTC. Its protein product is CASSQETAHEQFF.

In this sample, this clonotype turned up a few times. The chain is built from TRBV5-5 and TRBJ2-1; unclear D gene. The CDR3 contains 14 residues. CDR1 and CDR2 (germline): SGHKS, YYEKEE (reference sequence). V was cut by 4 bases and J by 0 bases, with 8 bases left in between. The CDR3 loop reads CASSDLISYNEQFF. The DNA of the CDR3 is TGTGCCAGCAGCGACCTTATCTCCTACAATGAGCAGTTCTTC.

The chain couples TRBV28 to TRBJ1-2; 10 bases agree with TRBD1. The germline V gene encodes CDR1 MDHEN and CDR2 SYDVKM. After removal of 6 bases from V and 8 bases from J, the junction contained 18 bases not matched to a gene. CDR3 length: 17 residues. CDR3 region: CASSGGTGALFKLGYTF. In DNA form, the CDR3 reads TGTGCCAGCAGCGGGGGGACAGGGGCCCTGTTTAAGTTGGGCTACACCTTC.

The CDR3 DNA sequence: TGTGCCAGCAGCCCCGACGGGTACGGGACAGGGCTCTTTGGCTACACCTTC. The encoded protein is CASSPDGYGTGLFGYTF. This sequence joins TRBV7-9 and TRBJ1-2, with 9 bases aligning to TRBD1. This CDR3 spans 17 amino acids. J was trimmed by 7 bases and V by 5 bases; bases with no gene match: 17. Germline V gene data show CDR1 as SEHNR and CDR2 as FQNEAQ (reference sequence).